These 11 T cell receptor beta chains were sequenced from one sample in a study of blood T cell repertoires in COVID-19. TCRdb keeps only in-frame clones here, not all; method: immunoSEQ multiplex PCR. In the table there are 400,000 to 450,000 clones, approximately 89% of which are singletons. Sequences were obtained from peripheral blood. These receptors were collected from a woman between 50 and 59 years old with COVID-19, enrolled during active disease.

The V call is TRBV19, the J call TRBJ1-3; D may be TRBD1 (6 bases). V lost 6 bases and J lost 0, with 12 bases in between. This CDR3 is built from 15 residues. Looked up from germline, CDR1 is LNHDA and CDR2 is SQIVND (reference sequence). The CDR3 protein is CASRKDSSSGNTIYF. CDR3 nucleotide sequence: TGTGCCAGTAGGAAGGACAGCTCCTCTGGAAACACCATATATTTT.

This chain connects TRBV19 to TRBJ1-5; 11 nucleotides align to TRBD1. Trimming cost V 8 bases and J 3 bases; bases outside gene matches: 9. The germline gives CDR1 LNHDA, CDR2 SQIVND (reference sequence). The CDR3 loop spans 16 amino acids. CDR3 sequence (DNA): TGTGCCAGTCCTGGGACAGGGGGATTGAACAATCAGCCCCAGCATTTT. Amino acid sequence: CASPGTGGLNNQPQHF.

The genes are TRBV5-1 and TRBJ1-1; D is perhaps TRBD1 (5 bases). Germline V gene data show CDR1 as SGHRS and CDR2 as YFSETQ. The V gene lost 3 bases and the J gene lost 4 bases, with 19 bases spanning the gap. CDR3 length: 16 residues. The CDR3 region is CASSYSPTGRGTEAFF. For the CDR3, the DNA is TGCGCCAGCAGCTACTCTCCGACGGGGAGGGGCACTGAAGCTTTCTTT.

The chain employs TRBV5-6 and TRBJ1-3; D perhaps matches TRBD1 (5 bases). CDR1 and CDR2 (germline): SGHDT, YYEEEE. The CDR3 contains 15 residues. The V and J ends lost 2 bases and 2 bases respectively, with 11 bases between them. The CDR3 protein is CASSFDSSPGNTIYF. For the CDR3, the DNA is TGTGCCAGCAGCTTCGACAGTTCCCCTGGAAACACCATATATTTT.

The rearrangement uses TRBV6-5 and TRBJ2-2; 8 positions agree with TRBD1. The V gene end was trimmed by 8 bases and the J gene end by 7 bases; junction bases not matched to a gene: 9. The CDR3 has 14 residues. Germline-derived CDR1 and CDR2 are MNHEY and SVGAGI. The CDR3 DNA is TGTGCCAGCTCCCAGGACAGGGAGGTCGGGGAGCTGTTTTTT. It is translated as CASSQDREVGELFF.

V is TRBV7-3 and J is TRBJ1-6; the D is unclear. The V end lost 3 bases, the J end lost 13 bases, and 10 bases lay between the germline ends. Germline V CDR1 and CDR2: SGHTA, FQGTGA. The CDR3 totals 12 residues. The CDR3 protein is CASSLGRRPLHF. The CDR3, as DNA: TGTGCCAGCAGCTTGGGCCGCAGGCCCCTCCACTTT.

This clone appeared a few times. V is TRBV20-1 and J is TRBJ1-6; possible D gene TRBD1, 6 bases. Germline V lookup: CDR1 DFQATT, CDR2 SNEGSKA (reference sequence). V was cut by 3 bases and J by 4 bases, with 13 bases left in between. CDR3 length: 15 amino acids. The CDR3 is CSASLGAGYNSPLHF. The CDR3 DNA reads as TGCAGTGCTAGTTTGGGGGCTGGATATAATTCACCCCTCCACTTT.

This rearrangement joins TRBV27 to TRBJ2-6; maybe TRBD1 (5 bases). Germline-derived CDR1 and CDR2 are MNHEY and SMNVEV (reference sequence). The V end was cut by 7 bases, the J end by 0 bases, with 13 bases between. CDR3 length: 16 amino acids. CDR3 nucleotides: TGTGCCAGCAATAAGGGGCCCAGCTCTGGGGCCAACGTCCTGACTTTC. It specifies CASNKGPSSGANVLTF.

This clone was observed once. V is TRBV13 and J is TRBJ1-1; tentative D call: TRBD1 (5 bases). This CDR3 spans 12 amino acids. The germline V gene has CDR1 PRHDT and CDR2 FYEKMQ (reference sequence). V was shortened by 4 bases and J by 8 bases, with 11 bases between the two germline ends. The CDR3 DNA sequence: TGTGCCAGCAGCTCCCAGGGAACCGAAGCTTTCTTT. It translates to CASSSQGTEAFF.

The chain has TRBV11-2 and TRBJ1-1; perhaps TRBD1 as D (5 bases). Germline CDR1 SGHAT, CDR2 FQNNGV. Trimming stripped 5 bases from V and 0 bases from J, with 10 bases between. This CDR3 spans 14 amino acids. In DNA form, the CDR3 reads TGTGCCAGCAGCCCCGCGGGGGTGAACACTGAAGCTTTCTTT. As protein: CASSPAGVNTEAFF.

This clone was recorded once. The chain couples TRBV2 to TRBJ1-1; a possible D gene is TRBD1 (5 bases). CDR3 length: 14 amino acids. The V end was cut by 10 bases, the J end by 5 bases, with 20 bases between. Per germline, CDR1 SNHLY and CDR2 FYNNEI. For the CDR3, the DNA is TGTGCCACCTCCGGGACTGCTGAACAAACTGAAGCTTTCTTT. It codes for CATSGTAEQTEAFF.